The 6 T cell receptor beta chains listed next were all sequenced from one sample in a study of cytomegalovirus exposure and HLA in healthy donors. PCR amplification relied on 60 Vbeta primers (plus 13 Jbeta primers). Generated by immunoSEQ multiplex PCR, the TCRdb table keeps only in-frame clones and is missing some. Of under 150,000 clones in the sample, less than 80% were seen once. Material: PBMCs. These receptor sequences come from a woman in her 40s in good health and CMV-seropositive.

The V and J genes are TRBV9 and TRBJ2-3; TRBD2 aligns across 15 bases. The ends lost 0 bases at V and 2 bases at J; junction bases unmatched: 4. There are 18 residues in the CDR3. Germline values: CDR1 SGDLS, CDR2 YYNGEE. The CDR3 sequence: CASSVAGLAGGPTDTQYF. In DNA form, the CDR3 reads TGTGCCAGCAGCGTAGCAGGACTAGCGGGGGGGCCCACAGATACGCAGTATTTT.

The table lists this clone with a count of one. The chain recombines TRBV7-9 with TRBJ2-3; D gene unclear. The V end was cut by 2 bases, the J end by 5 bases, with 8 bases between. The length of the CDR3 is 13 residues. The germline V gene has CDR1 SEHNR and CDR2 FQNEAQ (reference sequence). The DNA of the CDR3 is TGTGCCAGCAGCTTACCCAGTCGAGATACGCAGTATTTT. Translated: CASSLPSRDTQYF. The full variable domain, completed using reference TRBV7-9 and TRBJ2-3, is DTGVSQNPRHKITKRGQNVTFRCDPISEHNRLYWYRQTLGQGPEFLTYFQNEAQLEKSRLLSDRFSAERPKGSFSTLEIQRTEQGDSAMYLCASSLPSRDTQYFGPGTRLTVL.

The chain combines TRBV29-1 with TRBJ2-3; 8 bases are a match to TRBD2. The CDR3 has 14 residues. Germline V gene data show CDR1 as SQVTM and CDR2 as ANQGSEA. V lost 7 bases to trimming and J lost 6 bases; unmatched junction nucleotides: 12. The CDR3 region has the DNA TGCAGCGCGATACCGGGACTAGTCCGGGATACGCAGTATTTT. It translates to CSAIPGLVRDTQYF.

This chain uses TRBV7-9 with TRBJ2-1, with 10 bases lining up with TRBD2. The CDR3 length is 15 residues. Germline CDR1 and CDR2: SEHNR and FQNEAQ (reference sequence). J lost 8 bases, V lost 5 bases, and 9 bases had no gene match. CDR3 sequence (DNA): TGTGCCAGCAGCCCCAAAGGGCTAGCGGGGGATGAGCAGTTCTTC. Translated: CASSPKGLAGDEQFF.

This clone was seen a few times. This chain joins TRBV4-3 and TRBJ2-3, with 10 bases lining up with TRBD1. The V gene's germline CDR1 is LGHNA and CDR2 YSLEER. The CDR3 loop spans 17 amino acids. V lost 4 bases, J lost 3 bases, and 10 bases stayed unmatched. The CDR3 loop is CASSLHLPGQGTDTQYF. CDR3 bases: TGCGCCAGCAGCCTTCATCTCCCGGGACAGGGGACAGATACGCAGTATTTT.

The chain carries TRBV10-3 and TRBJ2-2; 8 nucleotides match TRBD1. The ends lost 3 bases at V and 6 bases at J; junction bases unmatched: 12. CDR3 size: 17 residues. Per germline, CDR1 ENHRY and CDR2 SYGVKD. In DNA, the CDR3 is TGTGCCATCAGTGACCCGAACACCGGGACAGGCTCCGGGGAGCTGTTTTTT. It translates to CAISDPNTGTGSGELFF.